This passage covers 17 T cell receptor beta chains from one sample sequenced in a study of a mutant IDH1 vaccine in newly diagnosed glioma. Time point described: week 5, during vaccination. Vaccination used 300 ug of mutant IDH1 20-mer peptide per dose, with topical imiquimod. Sequencing used immunoSEQ multiplex PCR; TCRdb keeps in-frame clones, though not all of them. The sample contains roughly 62,000 clones, about 80% of which appear only once. What these receptors recognize is not known. The specimen comprised PBMCs, sampled from a glioma patient whose treatment included an IDH1 peptide vaccine. Source of these receptors: a woman aged 45-60 years with glioma.

The V and J genes are TRBV30 and TRBJ2-1; 10 bases align to TRBD2. Germline V gives CDR1 GTSNPN, CDR2 SVGIG (reference sequence). V shed 0 bases, J shed 6 bases, and the junction held 2 bases outside the gene matches. The length of the CDR3 is 14 residues. As DNA, the CDR3 is TGTGCCTGGAGTGTAGCGGGGGGGCTCAATGAGCAGTTCTTC. Translating it yields CAWSVAGGLNEQFF.

The CDR3 bases are TGTGCCAGCAGCCTCAGACAGGGAAGTCCGTTTGGCTACACCTTC. This translates into CASSLRQGSPFGYTF. The V and J genes are TRBV14 and TRBJ1-2; 7 nucleotides align to TRBD1. The junction had 12 bases not matched to a gene; V was cut back by 4 bases and J by 7 bases. Germline V gene lookup returns CDR1 SGHDN and CDR2 FVKESK. The CDR3 totals 15 residues. Supplemented by reference TRBV14 and TRBJ1-2, the full variable domain reads EAGVTQFPSHSVIEKGQTVTLRCDPISGHDNLYWYRRVMGKEIKFLLHFVKESKQDESGMPNNRFLAERTGGTYSTLKVQPAELEDSGVYFCASSLRQGSPFGYTFGSGTRLTVV.

This chain joins TRBV2 and TRBJ1-5; TRBD1 matches at 9 bases. J lost 4 bases, V lost 2 bases, and 3 bases had no gene match. CDR1 and CDR2 (germline): SNHLY, FYNNEI. The CDR3 length is 15 residues. The CDR3 nucleotides are TGTGCCAGCAGTGAAATGACAGGGGGGAATCAGCCCCAGCATTTT. Amino acids: CASSEMTGGNQPQHF.

This clone showed up just a few times. This rearrangement joins TRBV15 to TRBJ1-5; D remains ambiguous. The CDR3 loop spans 12 amino acids. V lost 0 bases and J 7 bases, leaving 4 bases between the germline ends. Looked up from germline, CDR1 is LNHNV and CDR2 is YYDKDF (reference sequence). Here the CDR3 DNA reads TGTGCCACCAGCAGAGATCAACAGCCCCAGCATTTT. This translates into CATSRDQQPQHF.

The chain employs TRBV7-9 and TRBJ2-5, with 7 positions matching TRBD1. CDR3 size: 13 residues. Per germline, CDR1 SEHNR and CDR2 FQNEAQ (reference sequence). The trim removed 3 bases at V and 4 bases at J, leaving 2 bases unmatched. The CDR3 sequence is CASSLAGGETQYF. The CDR3 nucleotides read TGTGCCAGCAGCTTGGCAGGGGGAGAGACCCAGTACTTC.

This clone appeared a few times. Other DNA sequences of this sample code for an identical CDR3. J is TRBJ1-1 and V is TRBV2; TRBD1 matches 7 bases. With V trimmed by 6 bases and J by 5 bases, 6 bases remained unmatched. Germline assignment: CDR1 SNHLY and CDR2 FYNNEI. CDR3 length: 13 amino acids. In DNA form, the CDR3 reads TGTGCCAGCAGCCAGGGGGAGGGGACTGAAGCTTTCTTT. This encodes CASSQGEGTEAFF.

V gene TRBV5-5 combines with J gene TRBJ1-1; D is ambiguous. Per the germline V gene, CDR1 is SGHKS and CDR2 is YYEKEE (reference sequence). The CDR3 loop spans 13 amino acids. V was clipped by 1 base and J by 6 bases, with 10 bases between them. Written as DNA, the CDR3 is TGTGCCAGCAGCTTGTTTAGATCTGCTGAAGCTTTCTTT. It is translated as CASSLFRSAEAFF.

This chain links TRBV6-5 with TRBJ1-6; D gene uncertain. The CDR3 spans 14 residues. V was trimmed by 4 bases and J by 7 bases, leaving 11 bases between them. Germline CDR1 reads MNHEY; CDR2 reads SVGAGI. CDR3 sequence reads: CASSSLDSNSPLHF. In DNA, the CDR3 is TGTGCCAGCAGTTCCCTAGACTCAAATTCACCCCTCCACTTT.

This rearrangement joins TRBV5-4 to TRBJ2-7; D may be TRBD1 (5 bases). Germline loops: CDR1 SGHNT, CDR2 YYREEE (reference sequence). Trimming removed 4 bases at V and 2 bases at J, with 13 bases between. This CDR3 region has 14 residues. CDR3 DNA: TGTGCCAGCAGCCAAGGGGTGGCCCCCTACGAGCAGTACTTC. It is translated as CASSQGVAPYEQYF.

The rearrangement uses TRBV5-1 and TRBJ2-5; D not resolved. This CDR3 is 11 amino acids long. V lost 5 bases and J lost 3, with 5 bases in between. From germline, CDR1 is SGHRS and CDR2 YFSETQ. The CDR3 nucleotides are TGCGCCAGCAGAAACGAAGAGACCCAGTACTTC. Translated, it gives CASRNEETQYF.

This clone was counted a few times. This chain connects TRBV5-1 to TRBJ1-2; D possibly corresponds to TRBD1 (5 bases). From germline, CDR1 is SGHRS and CDR2 YFSETQ. The CDR3 has 15 residues. V lost 4 bases, J lost 1 base, and 14 bases lay in between. The chain's CDR3 is CASSLGTDINYGYTF. The CDR3 nucleotides are TGCGCCAGCAGCCTGGGGACGGACATTAACTATGGCTACACCTTC.

This clone was observed a few times. This chain uses TRBV10-3 with TRBJ2-3, with D unresolved. Germline V gene data show CDR1 as ENHRY and CDR2 as SYGVKD. The CDR3 is 14 residues long. Trimming shortened V by 2 bases and J by 2 bases, and 8 bases separated the two germline ends. The CDR3 region is CAISEDSVTDTQYF. The CDR3 nucleotides read TGTGCCATCAGTGAGGACTCTGTCACAGATACGCAGTATTTT.

This clone occurred once. The chain joins TRBV5-3 to TRBJ2-5; D is unclear. TRBV5-3 is marked as an open reading frame, function uncertain. The CDR3 consists of 10 residues. V gave up 0 bases and J gave up 7 bases, with 1 base separating them. CDR3: CARSLGTQYF. DNA for the CDR3: TGTGCCAGAAGCTTGGGGACCCAGTACTTC.

This clone came up a few times. V gene TRBV6-5 combines with J gene TRBJ1-6; no firm D call. Trimming cost V 4 bases and J 9 bases, with 10 bases left between them. The CDR3 consists of 13 residues. Germline V CDR1 and CDR2: MNHEY, SVGAGI. DNA of the CDR3: TGTGCCAGCAGTTCCGGACGAAGTTCACCCCTCCACTTT. Protein: CASSSGRSSPLHF.

The chain combines TRBV18 with TRBJ2-5, with no clear D. Germline-derived CDR1 and CDR2 are KGHSH and LQKENI. With 3 bases removed from V and 4 bases from J, the gap between germline ends came to 21 bases. The CDR3 sequence is 17 residues long. CDR3 sequence: CASSPPNQAIDGETQYF. DNA of the CDR3: TGTGCCAGCTCACCTCCAAACCAGGCTATTGATGGAGAGACCCAGTACTTC.

This clone was detected only once. The V and J genes are TRBV7-8 and TRBJ1-6, with 9 bases that match TRBD1. Germline V lookup: CDR1 SGHVS, CDR2 FQNEAQ. CDR3 length: 15 residues. Germline trimming cut 5 bases from V and 3 bases from J; bases unmatched to any gene: 2. The CDR3 sequence is CASSPTGGYNSPLHF. The CDR3 nucleotides are TGTGCCAGCAGCCCGACAGGGGGCTATAATTCACCCCTCCACTTT.

This chain uses TRBV7-9 with TRBJ2-1; D tentatively reads TRBD1 or TRBD2 (5 bases each). Germline V gives CDR1 SEHNR, CDR2 FQNEAQ (reference sequence). The V gene lost 6 bases and the J gene lost 3 bases, with 18 bases spanning the gap. There are 16 residues in the CDR3. The CDR3 sequence: CASSSPGAAFYNEQFF. CDR3 coding DNA: TGTGCCAGCAGTTCCCCCGGGGCAGCTTTCTACAATGAGCAGTTCTTC.